The text below deals with one T cell receptor beta chain. This clonotype was observed at least ten times. Its specific antigen is unknown. No base qualities exist here, and no much larger clone lies one base off it. The method behind the library was PCR. Instrument on record: Illumina HiSeq 2500. TCR libraries were prepared with molecular barcoding, using unique molecular identifiers to normalize TCRbeta repertoire quantification. TCRdb reanalyzed the raw reads on its own, using fastp at Q25 for trimming and MiXCR for clone calling, and kept in-frame beta chains. Each CDR3 protein gets just one entry, which takes the most common genes and DNA from the rows behind it. This sample lists hundreds of thousands of distinct CDR3 sequences; about 9.4% were detected once. The ten largest clonotypes hold less than 8% of the sample. From the germline V gene, CDR1 is SGHVS and CDR2 is FQNEAQ. The CDR3 sequence holds 16 residues, the cysteine and phenylalanine included. Only the CDR3 part of the read is kept: 48 bases, read in frame from the first base. From V the trimming removes 3 bases and from J it removes 2 bases, while the gene matches leave 6 bases of the junction unaccounted for.

This entry comes from a study of T-cell reconstitution after alpha-beta-depleted transplantation in children (dated by TCRdb to 2016 to 2017). About the full investigation: Using TCR repertoire profiling, the study quantitatively followed how T-cell immune reconstitution unfolded in children after TCRalphabeta/CD19-depleted allogeneic hematopoietic cell transplantation.

Paper-wide results and their limitations: The apparently early alphabetaT-cell count recovery about two months after transplant was reportedly dependent on only several hundred rapidly expanded clones derived from non-depleted graft cells. In some patients, high TCRbeta diversity at day 60 was attributed to recipient T cells and intrathymic progenitors that had survived conditioning. Hyperexpanded clone frequencies declined over subsequent months; after one year, T-cell counts and TCRbeta diversity were mostly attributed to newly produced T cells.

This specimen's treatment or condition label, interpreted: allogeneic hematopoietic cell transplantation with graft depleted of TCRalphabeta T cells and CD19 B cells. The transplant recipients were children given TCRalphabeta/CD19-depleted allogeneic hematopoietic cell grafts. This chain is built from TRBV7-8 and TRBJ2-2, with TRBD2 matching 7 junction bases. Material: PBMCs, obtained before TCRalphabeta/CD19-depleted stem cell transplant. The receptor's source is a boy less than two years old with acute myeloid leukemia, due to receive a stem cell transplant. The CDR3 reads CASSFPTGGNTGELFF. The sequenced DNA: TGTGCCAGCAGCTTTCCAACGGGAGGAAACACCGGGGAGCTGTTTTTT.